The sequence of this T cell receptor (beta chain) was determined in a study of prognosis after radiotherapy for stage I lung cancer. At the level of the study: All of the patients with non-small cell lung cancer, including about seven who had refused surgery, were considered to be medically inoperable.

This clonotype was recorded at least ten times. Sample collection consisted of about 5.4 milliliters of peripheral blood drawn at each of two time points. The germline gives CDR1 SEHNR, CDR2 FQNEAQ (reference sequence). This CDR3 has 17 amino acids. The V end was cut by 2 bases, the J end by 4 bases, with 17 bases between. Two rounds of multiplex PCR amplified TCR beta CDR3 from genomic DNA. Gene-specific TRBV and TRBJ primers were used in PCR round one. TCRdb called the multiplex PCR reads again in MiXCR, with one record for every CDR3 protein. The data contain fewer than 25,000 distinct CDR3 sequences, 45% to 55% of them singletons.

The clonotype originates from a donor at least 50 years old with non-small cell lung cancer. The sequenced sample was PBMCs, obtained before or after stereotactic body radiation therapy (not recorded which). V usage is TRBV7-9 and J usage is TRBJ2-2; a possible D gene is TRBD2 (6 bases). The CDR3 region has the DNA TGTGCCAGCAGCTTAAACGGTTTGGGACTTATCACCGGGGAGCTGTTTTTT. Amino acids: CASSLNGLGLITGELFF. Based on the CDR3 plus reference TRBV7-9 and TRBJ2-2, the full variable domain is DTGVSQNPRHKITKRGQNVTFRCDPISEHNRLYWYRQTLGQGPEFLTYFQNEAQLEKSRLLSDRFSAERPKGSFSTLEIQRTEQGDSAMYLCASSLNGLGLITGELFFGEGSRLTVL.